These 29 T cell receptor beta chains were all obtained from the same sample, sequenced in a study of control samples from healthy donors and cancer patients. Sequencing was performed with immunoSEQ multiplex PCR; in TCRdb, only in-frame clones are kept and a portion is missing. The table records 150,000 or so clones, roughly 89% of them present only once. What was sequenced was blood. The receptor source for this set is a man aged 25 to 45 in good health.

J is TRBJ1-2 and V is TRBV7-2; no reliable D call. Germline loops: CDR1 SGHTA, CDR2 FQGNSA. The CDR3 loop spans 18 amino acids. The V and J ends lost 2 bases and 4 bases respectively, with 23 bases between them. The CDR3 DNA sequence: TGTGCCAGCAGCTTAATTGGGTCGAGGTTGCCCGAATTCTATGGCTACACCTTC. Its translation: CASSLIGSRLPEFYGYTF.

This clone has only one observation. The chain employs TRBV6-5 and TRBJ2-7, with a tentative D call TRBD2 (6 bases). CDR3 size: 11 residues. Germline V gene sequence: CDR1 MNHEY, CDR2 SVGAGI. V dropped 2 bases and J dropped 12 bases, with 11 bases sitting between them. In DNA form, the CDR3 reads TGTGCCAGCAGTTACAGGGGAGGTCTGTACTTC. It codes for CASSYRGGLYF.

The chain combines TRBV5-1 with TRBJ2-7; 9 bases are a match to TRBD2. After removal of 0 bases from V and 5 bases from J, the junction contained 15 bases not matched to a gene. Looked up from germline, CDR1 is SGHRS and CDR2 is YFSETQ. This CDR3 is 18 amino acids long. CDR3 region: CASSLALASGTSLDEQYF. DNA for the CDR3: TGCGCCAGCAGCTTGGCCCTAGCATCCGGGACTAGCCTTGACGAGCAGTACTTC.

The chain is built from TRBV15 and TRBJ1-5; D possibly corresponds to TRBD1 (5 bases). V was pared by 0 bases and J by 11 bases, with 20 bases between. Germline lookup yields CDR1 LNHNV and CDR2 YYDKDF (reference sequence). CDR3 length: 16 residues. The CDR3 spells CATSRDDTDTRRSQHF. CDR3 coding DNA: TGTGCCACCAGCAGAGATGATACGGACACCAGAAGGTCCCAGCATTTT.

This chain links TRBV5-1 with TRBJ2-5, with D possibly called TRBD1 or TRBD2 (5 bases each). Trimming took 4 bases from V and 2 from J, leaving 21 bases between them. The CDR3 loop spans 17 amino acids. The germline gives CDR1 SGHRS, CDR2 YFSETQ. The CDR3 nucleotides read TGCGCCAGCAGCCGAGAACCGGGACGGACTTCTCAAGAGACCCAGTACTTC. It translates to CASSREPGRTSQETQYF.

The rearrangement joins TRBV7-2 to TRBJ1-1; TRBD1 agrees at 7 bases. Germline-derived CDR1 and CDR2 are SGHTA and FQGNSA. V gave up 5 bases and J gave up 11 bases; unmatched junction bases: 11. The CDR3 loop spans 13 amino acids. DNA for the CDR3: TGTGCCAGCAGCCCGGATCGACAGGGACTGGCTTTCTTT. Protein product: CASSPDRQGLAFF.

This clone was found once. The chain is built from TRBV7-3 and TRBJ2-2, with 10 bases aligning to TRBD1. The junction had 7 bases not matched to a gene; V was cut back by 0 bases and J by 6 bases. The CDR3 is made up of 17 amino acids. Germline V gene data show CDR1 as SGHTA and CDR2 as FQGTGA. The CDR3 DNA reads TGTGCCAGCAGCTTAACGTTAGACAGGGGGCGCCCCGGGGAGCTGTTTTTT. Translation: CASSLTLDRGRPGELFF.

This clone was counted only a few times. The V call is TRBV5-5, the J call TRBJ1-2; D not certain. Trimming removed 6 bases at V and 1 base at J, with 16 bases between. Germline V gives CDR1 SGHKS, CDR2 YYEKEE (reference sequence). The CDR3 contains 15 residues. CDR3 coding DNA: TGTGCCAGCACCCTTAGAGGAATAGATAACTATGGCTACACCTTC. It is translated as CASTLRGIDNYGYTF.

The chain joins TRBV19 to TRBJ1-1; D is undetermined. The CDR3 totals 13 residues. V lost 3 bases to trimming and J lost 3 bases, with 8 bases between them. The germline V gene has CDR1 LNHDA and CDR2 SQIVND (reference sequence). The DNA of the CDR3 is TGTGCCAGTAGTATTGGGGTGGACACTGAAGCTTTCTTT. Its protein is CASSIGVDTEAFF. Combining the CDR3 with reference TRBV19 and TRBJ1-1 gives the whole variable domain DGGITQSPKYLFRKEGQNVTLSCEQNLNHDAMYWYRQDPGQGLRLIYYSQIVNDFQKGDIAEGYSVSREKKESFPLTVTSAQKNPTAFYLCASSIGVDTEAFFGQGTRLTVV.

The CDR3 loop reads CASSVAFSGNTIYF. The DNA of the CDR3 is TGTGCCAGCAGCGTAGCTTTCTCTGGAAACACCATATATTTT. This chain connects TRBV9 to TRBJ1-3; D gene uncertain. The V end was cut by 0 bases, the J end by 0 bases, with 4 bases between. Germline V gene data show CDR1 as SGDLS and CDR2 as YYNGEE. CDR3 length: 14 residues. Variable domain in full (rest from reference TRBV9 and TRBJ1-3): DSGVTQTPKHLITATGQRVTLRCSPRSGDLSVYWYQQSLDQGLQFLIQYYNGEERAKGNILERFSAQQFPDLHSELNLSSLELGDSALYFCASSVAFSGNTIYFGEGSWLTVV.

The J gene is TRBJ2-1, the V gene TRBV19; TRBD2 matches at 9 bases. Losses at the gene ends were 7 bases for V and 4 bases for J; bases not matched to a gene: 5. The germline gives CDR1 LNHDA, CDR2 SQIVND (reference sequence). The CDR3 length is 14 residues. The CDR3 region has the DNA TGTGCCAGTAATTTGGCGGGAGGGTACAATGAGCAGTTCTTC. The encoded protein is CASNLAGGYNEQFF. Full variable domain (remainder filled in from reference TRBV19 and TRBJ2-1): DGGITQSPKYLFRKEGQNVTLSCEQNLNHDAMYWYRQDPGQGLRLIYYSQIVNDFQKGDIAEGYSVSREKKESFPLTVTSAQKNPTAFYLCASNLAGGYNEQFFGPGTRLTVL.

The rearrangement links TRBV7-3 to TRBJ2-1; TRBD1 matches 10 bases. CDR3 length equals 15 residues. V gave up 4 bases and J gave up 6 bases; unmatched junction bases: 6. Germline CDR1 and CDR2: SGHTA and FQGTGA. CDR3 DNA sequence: TGTGCCAGCAGCTCGGGACAGGGGCGAATCAATGAGCAGTTCTTC. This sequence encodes CASSSGQGRINEQFF.

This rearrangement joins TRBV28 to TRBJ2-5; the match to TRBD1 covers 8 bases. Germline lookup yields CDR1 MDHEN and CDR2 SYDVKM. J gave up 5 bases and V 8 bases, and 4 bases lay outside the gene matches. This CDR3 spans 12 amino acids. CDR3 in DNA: TGTGCCAGCGGGACAGGAGGGGAGACCCAGTACTTC. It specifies CASGTGGETQYF.

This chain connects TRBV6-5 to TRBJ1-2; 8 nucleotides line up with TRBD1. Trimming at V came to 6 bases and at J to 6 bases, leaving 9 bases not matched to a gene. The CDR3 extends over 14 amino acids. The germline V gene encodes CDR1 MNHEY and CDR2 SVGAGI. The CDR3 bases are TGTGCCAGCAGCGCGTCGACAGGGGACCATGGCTACACCTTC. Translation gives CASSASTGDHGYTF.

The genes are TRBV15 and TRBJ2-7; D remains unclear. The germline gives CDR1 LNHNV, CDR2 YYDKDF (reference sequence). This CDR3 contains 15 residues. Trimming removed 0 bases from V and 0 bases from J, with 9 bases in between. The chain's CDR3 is CATSRDGHSSYEQYF. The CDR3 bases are TGTGCCACCAGCAGAGATGGGCACAGCTCCTACGAGCAGTACTTC.

The CDR3 coding sequence is TGCAGCGTCGGGGACAGGGGAATTGAGCCCCAGCATTTT. This codes for CSVGDRGIEPQHF. The chain links TRBV29-1 to TRBJ1-5, with 10 bases lining up with TRBD1. The V and J ends lost 6 bases and 8 bases, in that order; junction bases with no gene match: 7. Germline V gives CDR1 SQVTM, CDR2 ANQGSEA. The CDR3 spans 13 residues.

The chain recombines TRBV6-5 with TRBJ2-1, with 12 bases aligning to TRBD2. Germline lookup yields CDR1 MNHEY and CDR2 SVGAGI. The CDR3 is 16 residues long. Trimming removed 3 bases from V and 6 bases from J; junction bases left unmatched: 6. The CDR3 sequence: CASSYSSGRAGNEQFF. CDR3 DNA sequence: TGTGCCAGCAGTTATTCTAGCGGGAGGGCCGGCAATGAGCAGTTCTTC.

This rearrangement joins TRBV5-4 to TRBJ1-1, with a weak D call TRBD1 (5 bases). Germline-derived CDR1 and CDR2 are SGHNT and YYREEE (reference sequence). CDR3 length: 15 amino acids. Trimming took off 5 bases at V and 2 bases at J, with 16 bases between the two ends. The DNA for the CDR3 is TGTGCCAGCAGTCGGGGTGGGGGTTTAAACACTGAAGCTTTCTTT. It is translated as CASSRGGGLNTEAFF.

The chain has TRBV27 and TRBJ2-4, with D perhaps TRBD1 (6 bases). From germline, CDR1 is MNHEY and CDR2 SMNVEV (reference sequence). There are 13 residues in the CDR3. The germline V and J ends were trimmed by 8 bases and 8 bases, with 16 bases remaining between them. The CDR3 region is CASGFTGMDIQYF. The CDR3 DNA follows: TGTGCCAGCGGCTTTACAGGGATGGACATTCAGTACTTC.

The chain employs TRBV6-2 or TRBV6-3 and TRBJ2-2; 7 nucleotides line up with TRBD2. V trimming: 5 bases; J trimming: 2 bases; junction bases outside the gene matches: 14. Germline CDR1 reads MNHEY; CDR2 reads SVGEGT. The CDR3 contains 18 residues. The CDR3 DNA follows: TGTGCCAGCAGTCCCAACCGACGGGGGAGGGTCAACACCGGGGAGCTGTTTTTT. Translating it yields CASSPNRRGRVNTGELFF.

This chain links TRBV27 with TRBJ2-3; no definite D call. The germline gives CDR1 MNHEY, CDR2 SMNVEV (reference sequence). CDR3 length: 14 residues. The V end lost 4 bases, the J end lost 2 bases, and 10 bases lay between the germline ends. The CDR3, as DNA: TGTGCCAGCAGTTATGGCACGACCACAGATACGCAGTATTTT. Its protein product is CASSYGTTTDTQYF.

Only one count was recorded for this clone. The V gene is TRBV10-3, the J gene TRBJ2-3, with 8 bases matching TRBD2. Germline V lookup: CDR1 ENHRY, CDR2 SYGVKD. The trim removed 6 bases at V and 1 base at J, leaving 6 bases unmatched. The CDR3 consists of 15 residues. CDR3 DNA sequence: TGTGCCATCAGGACAAGCGGGGGACGCACAGATACGCAGTATTTT. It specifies CAIRTSGGRTDTQYF.

CDR3 protein: CASSDSIGSTDTQYF. CDR3 nucleotide sequence: TGTGCCAGCAGTGATTCCATCGGTTCCACAGATACGCAGTATTTT. The J gene is TRBJ2-3, the V gene TRBV25-1; D remains ambiguous. Germline values: CDR1 MGHDK, CDR2 SYGVNS. The length of the CDR3 is 15 residues. Trimming removed 3 bases at V and 2 bases at J, with 12 bases between.

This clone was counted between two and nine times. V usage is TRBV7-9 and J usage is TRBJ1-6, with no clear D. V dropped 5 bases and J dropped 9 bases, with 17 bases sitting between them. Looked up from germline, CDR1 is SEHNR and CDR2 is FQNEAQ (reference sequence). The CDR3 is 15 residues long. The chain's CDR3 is CASSPGQLAGSPLHF. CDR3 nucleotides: TGTGCCAGCAGCCCGGGTCAGCTAGCGGGTTCACCCCTCCACTTT.

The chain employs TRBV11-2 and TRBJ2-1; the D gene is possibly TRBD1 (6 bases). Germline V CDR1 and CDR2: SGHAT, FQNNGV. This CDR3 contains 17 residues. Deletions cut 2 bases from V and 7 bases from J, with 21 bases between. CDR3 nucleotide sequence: TGTGCCAGCAGCTTATCGACAGGCGTAATTCTAGCTAATGAGCAGTTCTTC. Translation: CASSLSTGVILANEQFF.

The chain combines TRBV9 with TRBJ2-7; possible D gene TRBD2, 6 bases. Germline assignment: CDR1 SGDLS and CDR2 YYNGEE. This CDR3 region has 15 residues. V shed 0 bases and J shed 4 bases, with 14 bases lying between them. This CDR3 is CASSVASEGPYEQYF. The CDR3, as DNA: TGTGCCAGCAGCGTAGCTAGCGAAGGGCCTTACGAGCAGTACTTC.

CDR3 protein: CASSILPDPGTDTQYF. Here the CDR3 DNA reads TGTGCCAGCAGCATCCTCCCCGACCCGGGCACAGATACGCAGTATTTT. V and J are TRBV7-8 and TRBJ2-3; D call uncertain. The CDR3 consists of 16 residues. Germline V CDR1 and CDR2: SGHVS, FQNEAQ. Between the trimmed V and J ends, which lost 5 bases and 1 base, there was a span of 16 bases.

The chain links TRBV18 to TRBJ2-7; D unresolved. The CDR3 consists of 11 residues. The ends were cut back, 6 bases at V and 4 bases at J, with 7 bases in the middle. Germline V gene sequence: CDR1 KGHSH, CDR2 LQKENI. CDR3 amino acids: CASSPKYEQYF. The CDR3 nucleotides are TGTGCCAGCTCTCCAAAGTACGAGCAGTACTTC.

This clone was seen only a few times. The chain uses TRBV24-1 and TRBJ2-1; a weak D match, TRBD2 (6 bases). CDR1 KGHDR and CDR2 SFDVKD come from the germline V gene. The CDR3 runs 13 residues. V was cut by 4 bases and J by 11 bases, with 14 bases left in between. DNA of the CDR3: TGTGCCACCAGTGAACCCGGGACTCCAAAGCAGTTCTTC. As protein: CATSEPGTPKQFF.